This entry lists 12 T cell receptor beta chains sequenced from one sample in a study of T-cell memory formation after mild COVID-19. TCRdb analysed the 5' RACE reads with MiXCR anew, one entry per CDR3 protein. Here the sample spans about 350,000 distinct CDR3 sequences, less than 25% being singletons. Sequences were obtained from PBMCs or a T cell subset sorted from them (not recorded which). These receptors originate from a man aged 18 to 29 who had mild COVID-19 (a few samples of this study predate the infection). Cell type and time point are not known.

The CDR3 here is CAIYDSNYGYTF. CDR3 nucleotide sequence: TGTGCCATTTATGACAGTAACTATGGCTACACCTTC. This sequence joins TRBV6-1 and TRBJ1-2; D possibly corresponds to TRBD1 (5 bases). The ends were cut back, 10 bases at V and 1 base at J, with 10 bases in the middle. The CDR3 sequence is 12 residues long. Per germline, CDR1 MNHNS and CDR2 SASEGT.

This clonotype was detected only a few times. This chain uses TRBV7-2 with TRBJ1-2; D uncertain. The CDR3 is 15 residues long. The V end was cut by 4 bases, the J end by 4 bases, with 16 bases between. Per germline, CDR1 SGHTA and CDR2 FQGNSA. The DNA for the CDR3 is TGTGCCAGCAGCTCCCCCGGAGGTGGTGGCTATGGCTACACCTTC. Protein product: CASSSPGGGGYGYTF. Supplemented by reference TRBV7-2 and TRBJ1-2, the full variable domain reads GAGVSQSPSNKVTEKGKDVELRCDPISGHTALYWYRQSLGQGLEFLIYFQGNSAPDKSGLPSDRFSAERTGGSVSTLTIQRTQQEDSAVYLCASSSPGGGGYGYTFGSGTRLTVV.

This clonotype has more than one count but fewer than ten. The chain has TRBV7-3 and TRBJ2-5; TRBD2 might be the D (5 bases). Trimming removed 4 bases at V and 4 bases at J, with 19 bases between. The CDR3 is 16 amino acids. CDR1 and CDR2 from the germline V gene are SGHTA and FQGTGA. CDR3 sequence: CASSSSPLGAAETQYF. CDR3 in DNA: TGTGCCAGCAGCTCCTCCCCCCTAGGAGCGGCAGAGACCCAGTACTTC.

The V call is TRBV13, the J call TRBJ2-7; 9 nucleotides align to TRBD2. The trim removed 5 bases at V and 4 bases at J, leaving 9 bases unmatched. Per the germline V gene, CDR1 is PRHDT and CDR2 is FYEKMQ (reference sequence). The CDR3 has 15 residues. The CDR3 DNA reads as TGTGCCAGCAGCGAACCTAGCGGGGACCATTACGAGCAGTACTTC. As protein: CASSEPSGDHYEQYF.

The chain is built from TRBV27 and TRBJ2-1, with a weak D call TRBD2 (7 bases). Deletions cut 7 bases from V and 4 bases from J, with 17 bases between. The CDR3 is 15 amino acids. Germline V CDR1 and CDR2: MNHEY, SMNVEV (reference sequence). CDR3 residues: CASTLGASGYNEQFF. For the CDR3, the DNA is TGTGCCAGCACCTTGGGGGCTAGCGGTTACAATGAGCAGTTCTTC.

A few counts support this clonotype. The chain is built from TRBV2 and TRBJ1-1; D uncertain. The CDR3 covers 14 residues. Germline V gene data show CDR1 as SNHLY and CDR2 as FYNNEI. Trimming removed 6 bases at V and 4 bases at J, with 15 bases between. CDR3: CASSLSRGGTEAFF. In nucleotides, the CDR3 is TGTGCCAGCAGCCTTAGCCGGGGAGGCACTGAAGCTTTCTTT.

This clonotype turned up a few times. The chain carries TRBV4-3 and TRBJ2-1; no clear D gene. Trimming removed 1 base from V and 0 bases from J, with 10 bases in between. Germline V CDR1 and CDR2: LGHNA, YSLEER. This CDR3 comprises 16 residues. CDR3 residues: CASSQALVSSYNEQFF. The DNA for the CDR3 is TGCGCCAGCAGCCAAGCCCTCGTGAGCTCCTACAATGAGCAGTTCTTC.

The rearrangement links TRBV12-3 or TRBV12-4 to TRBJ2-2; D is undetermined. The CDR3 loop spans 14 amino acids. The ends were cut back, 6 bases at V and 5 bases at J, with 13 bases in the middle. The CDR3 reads CASSRSGGTGELFF. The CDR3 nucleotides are TGTGCCAGCAGCCGATCCGGCGGAACCGGGGAGCTGTTTTTT.

This CDR3 reads CASRPHGGAQETQYF. In DNA form, the CDR3 reads TGTGCCAGCAGACCCCACGGGGGGGCTCAAGAGACCCAGTACTTC. The chain combines TRBV12-3 or TRBV12-4 with TRBJ2-5; TRBD2 aligns across 8 bases. The CDR3 has 15 residues. V dropped 6 bases and J dropped 2; count of bases not matched to a gene: 8.

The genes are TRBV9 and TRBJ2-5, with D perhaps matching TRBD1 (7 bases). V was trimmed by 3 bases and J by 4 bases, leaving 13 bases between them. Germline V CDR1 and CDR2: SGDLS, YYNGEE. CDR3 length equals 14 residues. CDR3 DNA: TGTGCCAGCAGCGCCAGGGGGGACGGAGAGACCCAGTACTTC. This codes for CASSARGDGETQYF.

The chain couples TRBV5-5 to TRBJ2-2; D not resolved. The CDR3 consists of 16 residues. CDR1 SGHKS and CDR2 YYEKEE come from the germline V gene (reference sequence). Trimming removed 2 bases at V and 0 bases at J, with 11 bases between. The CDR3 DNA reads TGTGCCAGCAGCTTAAAGGGCCGATCGAACACCGGGGAGCTGTTTTTT. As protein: CASSLKGRSNTGELFF.

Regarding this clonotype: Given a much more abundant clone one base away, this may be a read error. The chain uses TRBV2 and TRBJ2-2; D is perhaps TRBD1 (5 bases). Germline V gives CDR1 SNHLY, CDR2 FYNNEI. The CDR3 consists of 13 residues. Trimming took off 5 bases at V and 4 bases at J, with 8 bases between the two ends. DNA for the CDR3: TGTGCCAGCAGTTACACAGGCACCGGGGAGCTGTTTTTT. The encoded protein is CASSYTGTGELFF.